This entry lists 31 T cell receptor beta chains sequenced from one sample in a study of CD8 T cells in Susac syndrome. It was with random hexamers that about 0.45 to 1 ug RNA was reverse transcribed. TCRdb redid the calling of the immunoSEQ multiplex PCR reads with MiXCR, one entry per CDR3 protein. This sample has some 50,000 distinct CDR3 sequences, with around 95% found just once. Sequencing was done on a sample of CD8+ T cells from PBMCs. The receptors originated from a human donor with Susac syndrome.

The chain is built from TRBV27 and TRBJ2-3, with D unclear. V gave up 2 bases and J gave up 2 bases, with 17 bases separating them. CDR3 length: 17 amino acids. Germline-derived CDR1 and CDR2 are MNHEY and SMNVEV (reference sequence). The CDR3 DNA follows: TGTGCCAGCAGTTTACCCCACCGACCGGGCTTCACAGATACGCAGTATTTT. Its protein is CASSLPHRPGFTDTQYF.

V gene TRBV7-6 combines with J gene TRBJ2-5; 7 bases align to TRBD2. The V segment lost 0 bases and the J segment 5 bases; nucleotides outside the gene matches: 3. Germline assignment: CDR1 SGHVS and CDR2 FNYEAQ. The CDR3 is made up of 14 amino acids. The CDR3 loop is CASSLALGGETQYF. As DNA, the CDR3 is TGTGCCAGCAGCTTAGCGCTGGGGGGGGAGACCCAGTACTTC.

CDR3 residues: CASSLAGGLSGANVLTF. For the CDR3, the DNA is TGTGCCAGCAGCTTGGCGGGGGGCCTCTCTGGGGCCAACGTCCTGACTTTC. The genes are TRBV7-2 and TRBJ2-6; TRBD2 aligns across 8 bases. The germline CDR1 and CDR2 sequences are SGHTA and FQGNSA. The CDR3 sequence is 17 residues long. V lost 3 bases to trimming and J lost 0 bases; unmatched junction nucleotides: 4.

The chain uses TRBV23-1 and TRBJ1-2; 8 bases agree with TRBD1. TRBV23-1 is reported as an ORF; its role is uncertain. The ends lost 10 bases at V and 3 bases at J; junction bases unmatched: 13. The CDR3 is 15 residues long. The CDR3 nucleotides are TGCGCCAACCCCCGAGGACAGGGTCGGTACTATGGCTACACCTTC. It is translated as CANPRGQGRYYGYTF.

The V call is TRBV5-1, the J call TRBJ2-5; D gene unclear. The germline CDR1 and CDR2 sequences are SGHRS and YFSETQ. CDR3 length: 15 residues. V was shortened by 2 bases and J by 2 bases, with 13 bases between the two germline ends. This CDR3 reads CASSLRQALQETQYF. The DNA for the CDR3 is TGCGCCAGCAGCTTACGGCAGGCTCTTCAAGAGACCCAGTACTTC.

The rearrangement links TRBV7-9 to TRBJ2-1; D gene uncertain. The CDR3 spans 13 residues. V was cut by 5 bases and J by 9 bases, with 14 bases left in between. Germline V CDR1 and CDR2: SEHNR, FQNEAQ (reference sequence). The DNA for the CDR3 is TGTGCCAGCAGCCCCCTCAGTGAGTCTGAGCAGTTCTTC. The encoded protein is CASSPLSESEQFF.

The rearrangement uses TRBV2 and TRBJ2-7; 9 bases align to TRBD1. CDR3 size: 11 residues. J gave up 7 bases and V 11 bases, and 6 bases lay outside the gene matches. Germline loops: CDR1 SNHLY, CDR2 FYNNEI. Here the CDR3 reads CACTGGAEQYF. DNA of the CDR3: TGTGCCTGTACAGGGGGCGCGGAGCAGTACTTC.

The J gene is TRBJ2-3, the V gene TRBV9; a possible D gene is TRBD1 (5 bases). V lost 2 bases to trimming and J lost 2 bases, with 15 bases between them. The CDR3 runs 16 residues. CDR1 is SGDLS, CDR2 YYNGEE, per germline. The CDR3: CASSVNRQSSTDTQYF. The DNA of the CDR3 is TGTGCCAGCAGCGTGAACCGACAGTCGTCCACAGATACGCAGTATTTT.

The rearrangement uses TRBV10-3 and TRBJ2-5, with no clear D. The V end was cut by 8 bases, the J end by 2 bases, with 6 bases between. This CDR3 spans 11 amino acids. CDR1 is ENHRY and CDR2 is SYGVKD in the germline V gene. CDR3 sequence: CAIGDQETQYF. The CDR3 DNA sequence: TGTGCCATCGGGGATCAAGAGACCCAGTACTTC.

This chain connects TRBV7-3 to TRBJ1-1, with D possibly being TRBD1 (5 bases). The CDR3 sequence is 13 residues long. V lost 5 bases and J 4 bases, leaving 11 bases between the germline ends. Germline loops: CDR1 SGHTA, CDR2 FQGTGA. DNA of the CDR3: TGTGCCAGCAGCCACGGTGGGGGCACTGAAGCTTTCTTT. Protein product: CASSHGGGTEAFF.

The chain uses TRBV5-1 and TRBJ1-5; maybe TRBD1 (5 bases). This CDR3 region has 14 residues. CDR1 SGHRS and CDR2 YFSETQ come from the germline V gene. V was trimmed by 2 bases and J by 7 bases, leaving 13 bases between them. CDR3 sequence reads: CASSLGTEGQPQHF. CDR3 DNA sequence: TGCGCCAGCAGCTTAGGGACGGAGGGCCAGCCCCAGCATTTT. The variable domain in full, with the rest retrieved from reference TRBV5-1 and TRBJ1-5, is KAGVTQTPRYLIKTRGQQVTLSCSPISGHRSVSWYQQTPGQGLQFLFEYFSETQRNKGNFPGRFSGRQFSNSRSEMNVSTLELGDSALYLCASSLGTEGQPQHFGDGTRLSIL.

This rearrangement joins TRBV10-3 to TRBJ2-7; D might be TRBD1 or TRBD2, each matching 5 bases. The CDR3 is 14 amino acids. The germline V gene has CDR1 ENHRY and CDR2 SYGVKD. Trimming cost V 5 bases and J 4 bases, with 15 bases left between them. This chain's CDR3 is CAISTAPGLYEQYF. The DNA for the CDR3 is TGTGCCATCAGTACGGCTCCGGGGCTATACGAGCAGTACTTC.

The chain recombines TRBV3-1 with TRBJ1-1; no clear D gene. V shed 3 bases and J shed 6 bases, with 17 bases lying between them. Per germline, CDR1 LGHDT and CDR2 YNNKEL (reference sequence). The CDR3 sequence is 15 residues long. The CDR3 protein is CASSHPAEGVPEAFF. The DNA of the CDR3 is TGTGCCAGCAGCCATCCAGCGGAGGGCGTCCCTGAAGCTTTCTTT.

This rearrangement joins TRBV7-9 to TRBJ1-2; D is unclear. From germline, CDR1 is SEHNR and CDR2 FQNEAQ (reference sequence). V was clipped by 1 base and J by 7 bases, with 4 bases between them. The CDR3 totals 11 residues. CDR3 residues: CASSLGGGYTF. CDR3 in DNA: TGTGCCAGCAGCTTAGGAGGTGGCTACACCTTC. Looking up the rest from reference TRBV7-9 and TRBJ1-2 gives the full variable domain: DTGVSQNPRHKITKRGQNVTFRCDPISEHNRLYWYRQTLGQGPEFLTYFQNEAQLEKSRLLSDRFSAERPKGSFSTLEIQRTEQGDSAMYLCASSLGGGYTFGSGTRLTVV.

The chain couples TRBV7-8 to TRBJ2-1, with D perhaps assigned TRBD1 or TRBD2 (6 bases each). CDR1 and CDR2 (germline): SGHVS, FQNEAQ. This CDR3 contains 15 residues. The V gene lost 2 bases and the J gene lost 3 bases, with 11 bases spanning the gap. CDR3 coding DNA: TGTGCCAGCAGCTTATCCGGGGGCCACTACAATGAGCAGTTCTTC. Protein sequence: CASSLSGGHYNEQFF.

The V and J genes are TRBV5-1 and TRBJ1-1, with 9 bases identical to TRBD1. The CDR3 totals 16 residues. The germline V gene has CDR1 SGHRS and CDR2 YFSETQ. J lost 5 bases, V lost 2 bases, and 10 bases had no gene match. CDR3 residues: CASSFLQGAEGTEAFF. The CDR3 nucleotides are TGCGCCAGCAGCTTCCTACAGGGGGCGGAGGGGACTGAAGCTTTCTTT.

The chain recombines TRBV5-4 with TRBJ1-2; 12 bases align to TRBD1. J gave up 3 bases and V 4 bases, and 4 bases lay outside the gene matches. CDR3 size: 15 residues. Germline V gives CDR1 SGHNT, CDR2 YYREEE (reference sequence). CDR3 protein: CASSVGTGGDYGYTF. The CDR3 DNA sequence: TGTGCCAGCAGCGTTGGGACAGGGGGCGACTATGGCTACACCTTC.

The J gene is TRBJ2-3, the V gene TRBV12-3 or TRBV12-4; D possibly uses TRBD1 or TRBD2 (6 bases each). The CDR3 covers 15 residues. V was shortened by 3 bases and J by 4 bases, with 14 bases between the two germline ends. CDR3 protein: CASSFPGGYPDTQYF. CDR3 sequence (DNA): TGTGCCAGCAGTTTCCCCGGGGGCTATCCAGATACGCAGTATTTT.

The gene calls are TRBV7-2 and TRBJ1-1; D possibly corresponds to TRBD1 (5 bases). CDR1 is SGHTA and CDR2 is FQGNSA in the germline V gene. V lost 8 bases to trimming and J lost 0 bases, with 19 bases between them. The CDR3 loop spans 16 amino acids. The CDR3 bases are TGTGCCAGCTCCAAGGGGCAGGGCTTCATGAACACTGAAGCTTTCTTT. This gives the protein CASSKGQGFMNTEAFF.

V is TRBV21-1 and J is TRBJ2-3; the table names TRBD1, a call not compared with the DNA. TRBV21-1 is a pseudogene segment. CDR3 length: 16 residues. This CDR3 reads CASSTPPLSRTDTQYF. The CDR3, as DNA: TGTGCCAGCAGCACCCCCCCCCTGAGTCGCACAGATACGCAGTATTTT.

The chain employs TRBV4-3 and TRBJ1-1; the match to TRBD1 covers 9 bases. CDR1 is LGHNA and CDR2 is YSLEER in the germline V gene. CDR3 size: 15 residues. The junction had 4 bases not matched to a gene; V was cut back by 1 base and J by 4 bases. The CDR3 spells CASSQVGQGSTEAFF. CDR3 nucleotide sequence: TGCGCCAGCAGCCAAGTAGGACAGGGGAGCACTGAAGCTTTCTTT.

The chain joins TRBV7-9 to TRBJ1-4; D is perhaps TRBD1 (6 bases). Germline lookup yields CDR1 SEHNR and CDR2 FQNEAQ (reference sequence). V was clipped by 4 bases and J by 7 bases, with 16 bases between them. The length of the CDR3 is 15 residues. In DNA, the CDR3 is TGTGCCAGCAGCTCGAGCCAGGGGAACGGTGAAAAACTGTTTTTT. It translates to CASSSSQGNGEKLFF.

This chain's CDR3 is CASSQDYSSGAYEQYF. CDR3 bases: TGCGCCAGCAGCCAAGACTATTCGTCAGGAGCCTACGAGCAGTACTTC. The V call is TRBV4-3, the J call TRBJ2-7; D not certain. The CDR3 covers 16 residues. CDR1 is LGHNA and CDR2 is YSLEER in the germline V gene. Trimming stripped 0 bases from V and 2 bases from J, with 14 bases between.

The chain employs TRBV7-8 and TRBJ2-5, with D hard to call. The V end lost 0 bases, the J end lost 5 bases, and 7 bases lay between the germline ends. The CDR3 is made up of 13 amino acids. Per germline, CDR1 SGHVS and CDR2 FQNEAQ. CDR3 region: CASSLANRETQYF. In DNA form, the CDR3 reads TGTGCCAGCAGCTTAGCGAATAGGGAGACCCAGTACTTC.

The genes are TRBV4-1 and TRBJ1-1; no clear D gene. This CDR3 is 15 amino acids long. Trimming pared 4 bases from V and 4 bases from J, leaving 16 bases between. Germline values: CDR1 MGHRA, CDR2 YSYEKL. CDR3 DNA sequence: TGCGCCAGCAGCCCCTCCAGGTCGTTGGGCACTGAAGCTTTCTTT. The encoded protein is CASSPSRSLGTEAFF.

The CDR3 reads CARPRGEGLGYTF. CDR3 nucleotide sequence: TGTGCCAGACCTCGGGGTGAGGGCTTGGGCTACACCTTC. The chain is built from TRBV2 and TRBJ1-2, with unresolved D. Germline V CDR1 and CDR2: SNHLY, FYNNEI. The V and J ends lost 9 bases and 8 bases respectively, with 19 bases between them. The CDR3 covers 13 residues.

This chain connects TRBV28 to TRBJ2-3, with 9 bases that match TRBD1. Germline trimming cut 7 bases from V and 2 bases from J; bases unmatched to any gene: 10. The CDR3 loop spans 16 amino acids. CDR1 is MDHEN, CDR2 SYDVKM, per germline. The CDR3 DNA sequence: TGTGCCAGCACCCCCGAGGGGACAGGGCCCACAGATACGCAGTATTTT. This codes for CASTPEGTGPTDTQYF.

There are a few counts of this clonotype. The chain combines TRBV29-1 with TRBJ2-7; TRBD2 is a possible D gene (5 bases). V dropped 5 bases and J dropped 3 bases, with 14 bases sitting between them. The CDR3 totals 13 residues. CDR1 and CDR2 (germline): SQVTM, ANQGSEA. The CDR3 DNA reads TGCAGCGTTCGCTCACGGGATGACTACGAGCAGTACTTC. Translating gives CSVRSRDDYEQYF.

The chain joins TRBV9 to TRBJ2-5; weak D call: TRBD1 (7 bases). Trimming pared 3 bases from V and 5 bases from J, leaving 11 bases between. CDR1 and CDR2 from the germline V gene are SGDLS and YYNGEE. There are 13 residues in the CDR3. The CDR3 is CASSAGGLETQYF. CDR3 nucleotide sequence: TGTGCCAGCAGCGCAGGGGGGCTCGAGACCCAGTACTTC.

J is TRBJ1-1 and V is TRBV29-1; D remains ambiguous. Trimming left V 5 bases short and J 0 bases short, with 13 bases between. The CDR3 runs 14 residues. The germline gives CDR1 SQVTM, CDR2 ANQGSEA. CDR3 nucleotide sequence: TGCAGCGTTTCCCCTCCGGCCTTGAACACTGAAGCTTTCTTT. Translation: CSVSPPALNTEAFF.

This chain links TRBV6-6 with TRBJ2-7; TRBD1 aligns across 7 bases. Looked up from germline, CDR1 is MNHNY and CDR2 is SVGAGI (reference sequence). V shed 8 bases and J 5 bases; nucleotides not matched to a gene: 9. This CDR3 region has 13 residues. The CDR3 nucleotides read TGTGCCAGCGGCGGCGACAGGGTCCACGAGCAGTACTTC. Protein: CASGGDRVHEQYF.